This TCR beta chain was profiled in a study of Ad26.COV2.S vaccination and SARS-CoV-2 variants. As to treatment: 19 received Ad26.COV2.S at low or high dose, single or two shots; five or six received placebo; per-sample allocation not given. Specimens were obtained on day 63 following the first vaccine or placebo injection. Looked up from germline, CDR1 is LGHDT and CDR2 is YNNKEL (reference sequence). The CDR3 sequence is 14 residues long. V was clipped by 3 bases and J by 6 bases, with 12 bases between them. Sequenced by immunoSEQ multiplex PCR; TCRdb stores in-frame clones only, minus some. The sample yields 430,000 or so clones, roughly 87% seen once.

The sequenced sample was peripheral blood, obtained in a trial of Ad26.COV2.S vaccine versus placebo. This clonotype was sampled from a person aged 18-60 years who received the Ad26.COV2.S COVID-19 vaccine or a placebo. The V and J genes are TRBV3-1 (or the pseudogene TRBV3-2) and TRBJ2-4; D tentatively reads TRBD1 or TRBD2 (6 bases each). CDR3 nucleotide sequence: TGTGCCAGCAGCCAGACAGGAGGGACAAACATTCAGTACTTC. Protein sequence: CASSQTGGTNIQYF.